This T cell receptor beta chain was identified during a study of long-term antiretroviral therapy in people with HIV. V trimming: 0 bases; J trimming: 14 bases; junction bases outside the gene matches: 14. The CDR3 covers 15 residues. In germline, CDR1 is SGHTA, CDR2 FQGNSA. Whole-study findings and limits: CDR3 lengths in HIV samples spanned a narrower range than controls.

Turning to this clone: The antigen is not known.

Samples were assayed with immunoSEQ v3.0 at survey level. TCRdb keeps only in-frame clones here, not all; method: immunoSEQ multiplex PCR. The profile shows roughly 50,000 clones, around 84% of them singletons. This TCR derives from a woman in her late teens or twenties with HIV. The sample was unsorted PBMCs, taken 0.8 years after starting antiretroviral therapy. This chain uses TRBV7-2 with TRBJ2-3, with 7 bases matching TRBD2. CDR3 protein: CASSLAGGSSWGGYF. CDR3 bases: TGTGCCAGCAGCTTAGCTGGGGGGTCCTCCTGGGGGGGGTATTTT. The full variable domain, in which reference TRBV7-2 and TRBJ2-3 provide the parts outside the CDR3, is GAGVSQSPSNKVTEKGKDVELRCDPISGHTALYWYRQSLGQGLEFLIYFQGNSAPDKSGLPSDRFSAERTGGSVSTLTIQRTQQEDSAVYLCASSLAGGSSWGGYFGPGTRLTVL.